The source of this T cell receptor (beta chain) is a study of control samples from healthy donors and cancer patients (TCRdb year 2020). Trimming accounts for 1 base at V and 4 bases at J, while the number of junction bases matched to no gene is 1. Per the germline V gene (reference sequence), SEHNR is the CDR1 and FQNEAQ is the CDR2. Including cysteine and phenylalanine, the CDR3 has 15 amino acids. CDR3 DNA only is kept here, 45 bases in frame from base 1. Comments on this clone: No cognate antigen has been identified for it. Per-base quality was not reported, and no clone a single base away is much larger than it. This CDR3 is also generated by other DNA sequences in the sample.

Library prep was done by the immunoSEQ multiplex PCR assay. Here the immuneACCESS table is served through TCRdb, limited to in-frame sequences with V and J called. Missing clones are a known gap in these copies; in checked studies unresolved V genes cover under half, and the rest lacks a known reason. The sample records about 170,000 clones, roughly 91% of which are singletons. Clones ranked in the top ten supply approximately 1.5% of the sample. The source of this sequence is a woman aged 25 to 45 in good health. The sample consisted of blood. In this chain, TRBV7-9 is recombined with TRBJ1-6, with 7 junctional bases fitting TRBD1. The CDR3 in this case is CASSLGQGYNSPLHF. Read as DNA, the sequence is TGTGCCAGCAGCTTAGGACAGGGATATAATTCACCCCTCCACTTT.